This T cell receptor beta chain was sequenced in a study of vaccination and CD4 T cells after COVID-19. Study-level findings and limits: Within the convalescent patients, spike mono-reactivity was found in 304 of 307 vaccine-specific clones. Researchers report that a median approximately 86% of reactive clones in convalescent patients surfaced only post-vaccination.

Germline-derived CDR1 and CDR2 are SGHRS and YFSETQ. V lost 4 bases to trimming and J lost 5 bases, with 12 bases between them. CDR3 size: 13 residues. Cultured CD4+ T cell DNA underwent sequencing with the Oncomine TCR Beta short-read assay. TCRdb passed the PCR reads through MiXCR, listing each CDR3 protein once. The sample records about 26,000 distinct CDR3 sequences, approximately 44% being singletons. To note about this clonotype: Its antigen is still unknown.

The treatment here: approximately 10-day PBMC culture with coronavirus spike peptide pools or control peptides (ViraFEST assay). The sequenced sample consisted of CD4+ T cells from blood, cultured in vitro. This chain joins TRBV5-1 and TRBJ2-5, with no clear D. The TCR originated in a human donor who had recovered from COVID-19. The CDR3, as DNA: TGCGCCAGCAGCGTCATGGCCCGGGAGACCCAGTACTTC. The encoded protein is CASSVMARETQYF.